A selection of T cell receptor beta chains follows, all from one sample in a study of CD8 T cells in ankylosing spondylitis. Via MiXCR, TCRdb re-called the 5' RACE reads, giving one row per CDR3 protein. The sample holds roughly 100,000 distinct CDR3 sequences; roughly 8% are singletons and the top ten take about 9.6%. Specimen: blood, either unsorted or a sorted T cell fraction (not recorded which). The receptors stem from a male donor with ankylosing spondylitis or in good health (not recorded which). Both conserved end residues are part of each CDR3. D genes are given only for firm matches. Size is omitted from some rows. Given values are once, few, many or a class for expanded clones.

TRBV9,TRBJ1-1,many,.,TGTGCCAGCAGCGCTGCAGGGGCCGCTAGACTGAACACTGAAGCTTTCTTT,CASSAAGAARLNTEAFF
TRBV6-5,TRBJ1-2,many,.,TGTGCCAGCAGTTCCCCGGGGGATCAGAACTATGGCTACACCTTC,CASSSPGDQNYGYTF
TRBV29-1,TRBJ2-7,many,.,TGCAGCGTTGGGGTCTACGAGCAGTACTTC,CSVGVYEQYF
TRBV29-1,TRBJ2-7,many,.,TGCAGCGTAAGTGGACGGGACGAGCAGTACTTC,CSVSGRDEQYF
TRBV18,TRBJ1-6,many,.,TGTGCCAGCTCAGCAGGGACGGATAATTCACCCCTCCACTTT,CASSAGTDNSPLHF
TRBV4-2,TRBJ1-1,few,.,TGTGCCAGCAGCCAAGATTTTAAGGGGCGACCGAACACTGAAGCTTTCTTT,CASSQDFKGRPNTEAFF
TRBV11-2,TRBJ2-3,many,TRBD2,TGTGCCAGCAGCTTATCGGGGGGAGTCGCAGATACGCAGTATTTT,CASSLSGGVADTQYF
TRBV5-1,TRBJ1-2,many,TRBD1,TGCGCCAGCACGCCCGGGACAGGGAGCTATGGCTACACCTTC,CASTPGTGSYGYTF
TRBV7-6,TRBJ2-3,.,.,TGTGCCAGCAGCTTAGAATGGGATACGCAGTATTTT,CASSLEWDTQYF
TRBV27,TRBJ2-1,many,TRBD2,TGTGCCAGCAGTACCCGCGGGGGCTACAATGAGCAGTTCTTC,CASSTRGGYNEQFF
TRBV5-1,TRBJ2-3,many,.,TGCGCCAGCAGCCTCAGGACTGGCACAGATACGCAGTATTTT,CASSLRTGTDTQYF
TRBV6-2/TRBV6-3,TRBJ2-1,many,TRBD2,TGTGCCAGCAGTTACTTTGCGGGAGCGTACAATGAGCAGTTCTTC,CASSYFAGAYNEQFF
TRBV4-3,TRBJ2-2,.,.,TGCGCCAGCAGCCTCCTAGACAGCACCGGGGAGCTGTTTTTT,CASSLLDSTGELFF
TRBV5-1,TRBJ1-3,many,.,TGCGCCAGCAGCTTGTCAGGGACTGGAAACACCATATATTTT,CASSLSGTGNTIYF
TRBV19,TRBJ2-2,.,TRBD1,TGTGCCAGTAGAACCGGGACAGCGAACACCGGGGAGCTGTTTTTT,CASRTGTANTGELFF
TRBV20-1,TRBJ2-1,.,.,TGCAGTGCAAGGGGCGGATACAATGAGCAGTTCTTC,CSARGGYNEQFF
TRBV6-6,TRBJ1-2,many,.,TGTGCCAGCAGTTACTCCGCAGGGAACGGCTACACCTTC,CASSYSAGNGYTF
TRBV29-1,TRBJ2-3,many,.,TGCAGCGTTGAAGTCGCAGGGGTGGGCACAGATACGCAGTATTTT,CSVEVAGVGTDTQYF
TRBV29-1,TRBJ2-3,many,TRBD1,TGCAGCGGAGGGCAGGGGGCCGCAGATACGCAGTATTTT,CSGGQGAADTQYF
TRBV6-2/TRBV6-3,TRBJ1-5,many,.,TGTGCCAGCAGTTACTTCGGGCAGCCCCAGCATTTT,CASSYFGQPQHF
TRBV29-1,TRBJ2-3,many,.,TGCAGCGTTGCCCCCGCAGATACGCAGTATTTT,CSVAPADTQYF
TRBV29-1,TRBJ2-5,.,.,TGCAGCGTTGTCCGGGGACCCGAATCAGGGACCCAGTACTTC,CSVVRGPESGTQYF
TRBV6-6,TRBJ1-3,few,.,TGTGCCAGCAGTGGAGACTCTGGAAACACCATATATTTT,CASSGDSGNTIYF
TRBV7-3,TRBJ2-3,.,.,TGTGCCAGCAGCTTTGTGGCGGAAAGCACAGATACGCAGTATTTT,CASSFVAESTDTQYF
TRBV20-1,TRBJ2-1,.,TRBD1,TGCAGTGCCCTTCGGACAGGATATTACAATGAGCAGTTCTTC,CSALRTGYYNEQFF
TRBV19,TRBJ2-2,many,TRBD2,TGTGCCAGTAGTACGACTAGCGTGGGAACCGGGGAGCTGTTTTTT,CASSTTSVGTGELFF
TRBV12-3/TRBV12-4,TRBJ2-7,many,.,TGTGCCAGCAGTTCGACAGTCCTGGTCCACGAGCAGTACTTC,CASSSTVLVHEQYF
TRBV20-1,TRBJ2-7,many,TRBD2,TGCAGTGCTAGGACTAGCGGGAGTTACGAGCAGTACTTC,CSARTSGSYEQYF
TRBV5-1,TRBJ2-2,many,.,TGCGCCAGCAGCCCACTCCAGGGTACGACCGGGGAGCTGTTTTTT,CASSPLQGTTGELFF
TRBV18,TRBJ1-2,many,TRBD1,TGTGCCAGCTCAACAGGACAGGGGTTTTCCTATGGCTACACCTTC,CASSTGQGFSYGYTF
TRBV12-3/TRBV12-4,TRBJ2-1,few,.,TGTGCCAGCACCCTTCGGGTAGTTGAGCATGAGCAGTTCTTC,CASTLRVVEHEQFF
TRBV7-7,TRBJ2-1,few,.,TGTGCTAGCAGCTTAGCAGGAGACAATGAGCAGTTCTTC,CASSLAGDNEQFF
TRBV12-3/TRBV12-4,TRBJ2-4,many,TRBD2,TGTGCCAGCAGAGAACTAGCGGGAGTATTAGACATTCAGTACTTC,CASRELAGVLDIQYF
TRBV20-1,TRBJ2-4,many,TRBD2,TGCAGTGCTTTCCGAGGGGCGGGAGTAATGTGGGAAAACATTCAGTACTTC,CSAFRGAGVMWENIQYF
TRBV20-1,TRBJ2-2,.,.,TGCAGTGCTAGTCCCGCCTATCGGGGCGGGGAGCTGTTTTTT,CSASPAYRGGELFF
TRBV12-3/TRBV12-4,TRBJ2-6,many,.,TGTGCCAGCAGTTTAGCGGGGGCTGGGGCCAACGTCCTGACTTTC,CASSLAGAGANVLTF
TRBV7-2,TRBJ1-4,few,.,TGTGCCAGCAGCTTCGCCCAGGAGGGAAAACTGTTTTTT,CASSFAQEGKLFF
TRBV5-4,TRBJ2-3,many,TRBD1,TGTGCCAGCAGCATCCAGGGGGCTAGAGGAGATACGCAGTATTTT,CASSIQGARGDTQYF
TRBV7-2,TRBJ1-2,.,.,TGTGCCAGCAGCTTAGCGCGGGGGGCTGGCTACACCTTC,CASSLARGAGYTF
TRBV12-3/TRBV12-4,TRBJ1-5,many,TRBD1,TGTGCCAGCACCCCAGGGGGGGAGGATCAGCCCCAGCATTTT,CASTPGGEDQPQHF
TRBV12-3/TRBV12-4,TRBJ1-5,many,.,TGTGCCAGCAGCGGCGACAGGACCAATCAGCCCCAGCATTTT,CASSGDRTNQPQHF
TRBV6-5,TRBJ1-5,many,.,TGTGCCAGCAGTTACGACAGTTGGCAGCCCCAGCATTTT,CASSYDSWQPQHF
TRBV7-2,TRBJ2-4,.,TRBD2,TGTGCCAGCAGCCGCCCGGGGGGTGTCAAAAACATTCAGTACTTC,CASSRPGGVKNIQYF
TRBV4-1,TRBJ1-5,many,.,TGCGCCAGCAGCCAAAGGCACGTGGCGGGGCAGCCCCAGCATTTT,CASSQRHVAGQPQHF
TRBV9,TRBJ2-1,many,TRBD2,TGTGCCAGCAGCTCGCGGACTAGCGGGACCCACAATGAGCAGTTCTTC,CASSSRTSGTHNEQFF
TRBV10-1,TRBJ2-1,.,.,TGCGCCAGCAGTGATCGGGGGGAGCAGTTCTTC,CASSDRGEQFF
TRBV7-2,TRBJ2-2,many,TRBD2,TGTGCCAGCAGGGCCGGGACTAGCGGGAGGGCCGGGGAGCTGTTTTTT,CASRAGTSGRAGELFF
TRBV20-1,TRBJ1-1,many,.,TGCAGTGCGTGGATGAACACTGAAGCTTTCTTT,CSAWMNTEAFF
TRBV6-6,TRBJ2-6,few,TRBD2,TGTGCCAGCAGCCGGGGGGGAAGTGGGGCCAACGTCCTGACTTTC,CASSRGGSGANVLTF
TRBV29-1,TRBJ1-5,few,TRBD1,TGCAGCGTACCTATAGGGACAGGCGGAGAGCCCCAGCATTTT,CSVPIGTGGEPQHF
TRBV20-1,TRBJ2-2,many,.,TGCAGTGCTGCGCGGATAGCCGAAAACACCGGGGAGCTGTTTTTT,CSAARIAENTGELFF
TRBV20-1,TRBJ2-7,few,.,TGCAGTGCTAGATCAAGCGCTGGGTACGAGCAGTACTTC,CSARSSAGYEQYF
TRBV20-1,TRBJ1-5,many,.,TGCAGTGCCGCGAACGGAGGGGGAGGGCAGCCCCAGCATTTT,CSAANGGGGQPQHF
TRBV7-2,TRBJ2-1,few,TRBD2,TGTGCCAGCAGCTTAAGCGGGGGGCCCTACAATGAGCAGTTCTTC,CASSLSGGPYNEQFF